Listed below are T cell receptor beta chains from one sample, sequenced in a study of blood T cell repertoires in COVID-19. Using immunoSEQ multiplex PCR, the repertoire was profiled, and TCRdb retains in-frame clones only, with some absent. Of 100,000 or so clones in the sample, roughly 80% were seen once. Source material: peripheral blood. The receptor source for this set is a woman between 65 and 79 years old with acute or convalescent COVID-19. Each CDR3 is given with its conserved first and last residue. A D gene is named only where the DNA matches it firmly. Size is omitted from some rows. Given values are once, few, many or a class for expanded clones.

NA	TRBV5-1	TRBJ1-2	14	TRBD1	CASSAGQGNYGYTF	TGCGCCAGCAGCGCAGGACAGGGTAACTATGGCTACACCTTC
NA	TRBV6-4	TRBJ1-2	14	NA	CASRRNASHYGYTF	TGTGCCAGCAGACGAAACGCGAGCCACTATGGCTACACCTTC
NA	TRBV6-5	TRBJ2-7	14	TRBD1	CASSRGDRGREQYF	TGTGCCAGCAGCCGGGGGGACAGGGGGCGAGAGCAGTACTTC
few	TRBV4-2	TRBJ1-1	15	NA	CASSRGGATNTEAFF	TGTGCCAGCAGCCGCGGGGGGGCTACGAACACTGAAGCTTTCTTT
NA	TRBV3-1/TRBV3-2	TRBJ2-4	16	TRBD1	CASRQGKGAKGDIQYF	TGTGCCAGCAGACAGGGTAAGGGGGCCAAAGGGGACATTCAGTACTTC
many	TRBV6-2/TRBV6-3	TRBJ1-3	18	TRBD1	CASSFSGTVVYSGNTIYF	TGTGCCAGCAGCTTCTCCGGGACAGTCGTCTATTCTGGAAACACCATATATTTT
once	TRBV6-5	TRBJ1-1	11	NA	CASRADTEAFF	TGTGCCAGCAGAGCGGACACTGAAGCTTTCTTT
once	TRBV3-1/TRBV3-2	TRBJ2-5	13	NA	CASSQDLPETQYF	TGTGCCAGCAGCCAAGATCTACCAGAGACCCAGTACTTC
NA	TRBV7-8	TRBJ2-1	17	NA	CASSSRGGARAYNEQFF	TGTGCCAGCAGCTCCCGAGGGGGGGCGCGAGCCTACAATGAGCAGTTCTTC
NA	TRBV10-3	TRBJ2-3	16	NA	CAISERAGATTDTQYF	TGTGCCATCAGTGAGCGGGCGGGGGCTACCACAGATACGCAGTATTTT
NA	TRBV7-7	TRBJ2-5	16	TRBD1	CASSQSGQGGRETQYF	TGTGCCAGCAGTCAATCCGGACAGGGGGGAAGGGAGACCCAGTACTTC
NA	TRBV11-2	TRBJ1-1	14	NA	CASSQDRLNTEAFF	TGTGCCAGCAGTCAGGACAGACTTAACACTGAAGCTTTCTTT
NA	TRBV3-1/TRBV3-2	TRBJ2-2	15	NA	CASSQNQVNTGELFF	TGTGCCAGCAGCCAAAACCAGGTGAACACCGGGGAGCTGTTTTTT
NA	TRBV19	TRBJ2-2	14	TRBD1	CASSTTGSNGELFF	TGTGCCAGTAGTACGACAGGGTCAAACGGGGAGCTGTTTTTT
NA	TRBV5-1	TRBJ2-7	15	TRBD1	CASSLWGQPNYEQYF	TGCGCCAGCAGCCTGTGGGGACAGCCAAACTACGAGCAGTACTTC
few	TRBV28	TRBJ1-2	13	NA	CASRRLDRFGYTF	TGTGCCAGCAGAAGACTCGACAGGTTTGGCTACACCTTC
NA	TRBV5-1	TRBJ1-5	15	TRBD1	CASSPGQGIGQPQHF	TGCGCCAGCAGCCCCGGACAGGGAATAGGACAGCCCCAGCATTTT
NA	TRBV10-3	TRBJ1-6	16	NA	CAIGSPNRAGNSPLHF	TGTGCCATCGGCAGCCCCAACAGGGCGGGTAATTCACCCCTCCACTTT
few	TRBV7-9	TRBJ2-1	15	TRBD2	CASSPQSGGYNEQFF	TGTGCCAGCAGCCCCCAAAGCGGGGGGTACAATGAGCAGTTCTTC
NA	TRBV5-1	TRBJ1-2	13	NA	CASSLGQNYGYTF	TGCGCCAGCAGCTTGGGGCAGAACTATGGCTACACCTTC
NA	TRBV7-2	TRBJ2-5	17	TRBD2	CASSLESRGGAGKTQYF	TGTGCCAGCAGCTTAGAGAGTCGGGGGGGAGCGGGGAAGACCCAGTACTTC
few	TRBV7-9	TRBJ1-1	14	NA	CASSLFPGLPEAFF	TGTGCCAGCAGCTTATTCCCAGGGTTGCCTGAAGCTTTCTTT
NA	TRBV6-5	TRBJ2-1	15	TRBD1	CASSSPDRGVFEQFF	TGTGCCAGCAGTTCCCCGGACAGGGGTGTGTTCGAGCAGTTCTTC
NA	TRBV2	TRBJ2-1	13	NA	CASRLGLVNEQFF	TGTGCCAGCAGATTAGGACTTGTCAATGAGCAGTTCTTC
NA	TRBV30	TRBJ1-6	13	TRBD1	CAWRGTVNSPLHF	TGTGCCTGGCGCGGGACAGTTAATTCACCCCTCCACTTT
NA	TRBV6-5	TRBJ1-2	13	TRBD1	CASSYVGQGVYTF	TGTGCCAGCAGTTACGTCGGACAGGGGGTCTACACCTTC